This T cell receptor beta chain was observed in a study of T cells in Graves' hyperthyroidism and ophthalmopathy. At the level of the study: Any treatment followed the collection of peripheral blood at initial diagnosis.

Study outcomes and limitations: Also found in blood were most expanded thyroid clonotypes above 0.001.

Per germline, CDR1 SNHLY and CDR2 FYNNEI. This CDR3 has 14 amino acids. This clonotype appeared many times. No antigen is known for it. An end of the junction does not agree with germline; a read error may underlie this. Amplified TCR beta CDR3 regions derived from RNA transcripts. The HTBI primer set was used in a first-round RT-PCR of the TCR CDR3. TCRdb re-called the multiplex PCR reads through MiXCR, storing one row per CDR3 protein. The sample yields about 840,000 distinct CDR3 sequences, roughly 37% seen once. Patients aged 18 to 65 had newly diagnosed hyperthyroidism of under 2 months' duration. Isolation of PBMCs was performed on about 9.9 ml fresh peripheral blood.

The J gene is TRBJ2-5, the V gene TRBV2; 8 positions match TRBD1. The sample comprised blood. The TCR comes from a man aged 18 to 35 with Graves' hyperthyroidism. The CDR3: CASSPGTGGETQYF. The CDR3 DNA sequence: TGTGCTAGCAGCCCCGGGACAGGAGGGGAGACCCAGTACTTC.